The rows below give T cell receptor beta chains drawn from one sample of a study of cytomegalovirus exposure and HLA in healthy donors. TCRdb's copy holds only in-frame clones and misses some; the assay was immunoSEQ multiplex PCR. In the table there are approximately 120,000 clones, approximately 95% of which are singletons. Sequencing was carried out using PBMCs. The receptors stem from a young man in good health and CMV-seronegative. CDR3s include the opening cysteine and the closing phenylalanine or tryptophan. D genes are given only for firm matches. Not every row has a clone size; where given, it reads once, few, many or a size class.

V gene: TRBV4-3
D gene: NA
J gene: TRBJ1-5
clone size: NA
CDR3 protein: CASSQDRSGYDQPQHF
CDR3 DNA: TGCGCCAGCAGCCAAGATCGCTCGGGGTACGATCAGCCCCAGCATTTT

V gene: TRBV11-3
D gene: TRBD2
J gene: TRBJ2-3
clone size: few
CDR3 protein: CASSLAGGGDTQYF
CDR3 DNA: TGTGCCAGCAGCCTAGCGGGAGGGGGAGATACGCAGTATTTT

V gene: TRBV6-6
D gene: NA
J gene: TRBJ1-5
clone size: NA
CDR3 protein: CASSIQGYSNQPQHF
CDR3 DNA: TGTGCCAGCAGCATCCAGGGGTACAGCAATCAGCCCCAGCATTTT

V gene: TRBV18
D gene: TRBD2
J gene: TRBJ2-7
clone size: NA
CDR3 protein: CASSPLERLAGGNYEQYF
CDR3 DNA: TGTGCCAGCTCACCACTTGAGCGACTAGCGGGAGGGAACTACGAGCAGTACTTC

V gene: TRBV5-1
D gene: TRBD1
J gene: TRBJ2-1
clone size: once
CDR3 protein: CASSIGTGAYNEQFF
CDR3 DNA: TGCGCCAGCAGCATCGGGACAGGGGCCTACAATGAGCAGTTCTTC

V gene: TRBV7-3
D gene: TRBD2
J gene: TRBJ2-7
clone size: NA
CDR3 protein: CASSPIAGVGEQYF
CDR3 DNA: TGTGCCAGCAGCCCCATAGCGGGAGTGGGTGAGCAGTACTTC

V gene: TRBV5-4
D gene: NA
J gene: TRBJ2-3
clone size: NA
CDR3 protein: CASSPTSTDTQYF
CDR3 DNA: TGTGCCAGCAGTCCTACTAGCACAGATACGCAGTATTTT

V gene: TRBV27
D gene: TRBD1
J gene: TRBJ1-1
clone size: once
CDR3 protein: CASSLYLSGQAGTEAFF
CDR3 DNA: TGTGCCAGCAGTCTATACCTCTCGGGACAGGCGGGTACTGAAGCTTTCTTT

V gene: TRBV28
D gene: TRBD1
J gene: TRBJ1-5
clone size: NA
CDR3 protein: CASSPHRGSSNQPQHF
CDR3 DNA: TGTGCCAGCAGTCCCCACAGGGGTAGCAGCAATCAGCCCCAGCATTTT

V gene: TRBV5-6
D gene: NA
J gene: TRBJ1-4
clone size: NA
CDR3 protein: CASSLVTGEKLFF
CDR3 DNA: TGTGCCAGCAGCTTGGTAACAGGTGAAAAACTGTTTTTT

V gene: TRBV6-5
D gene: NA
J gene: TRBJ2-4
clone size: NA
CDR3 protein: CASSFPPLFDSLPYF
CDR3 DNA: TGTGCCAGCAGTTTCCCCCCTTTATTCGACTCCTTGCCGTACTTC

V gene: TRBV28
D gene: TRBD1
J gene: TRBJ2-1
clone size: NA
CDR3 protein: CASSGTGTDKIVPSSYNEQFF
CDR3 DNA: TGTGCCAGCAGTGGGACCGGGACAGACAAAATTGTACCGAGCTCCTACAATGAGCAGTTCTTC

V gene: TRBV7-3
D gene: TRBD1
J gene: TRBJ2-2
clone size: NA
CDR3 protein: CASSQGQAGTGELFF
CDR3 DNA: TGTGCCAGCAGCCAGGGACAGGCGGGCACCGGGGAGCTGTTTTTT

V gene: TRBV5-1
D gene: TRBD1
J gene: TRBJ1-1
clone size: NA
CDR3 protein: CASSSRTGYMNTEAFF
CDR3 DNA: TGCGCCAGCAGCTCCAGGACAGGGTACATGAACACTGAAGCTTTCTTT

V gene: TRBV27
D gene: NA
J gene: TRBJ1-1
clone size: NA
CDR3 protein: CASSPGAGVNTEAFF
CDR3 DNA: TGTGCCAGCAGTCCCGGGGCAGGGGTGAACACTGAAGCTTTCTTT

V gene: TRBV13
D gene: TRBD2
J gene: TRBJ2-3
clone size: once
CDR3 protein: CASSLGNLAGADTQYF
CDR3 DNA: TGTGCCAGCAGCTTAGGGAACCTAGCGGGAGCCGATACGCAGTATTTT

V gene: TRBV7-8
D gene: NA
J gene: TRBJ2-3
clone size: NA
CDR3 protein: CASSLIGVTDTQYF
CDR3 DNA: TGTGCCAGCAGCTTAATAGGGGTCACAGATACGCAGTATTTT

V gene: TRBV11-2
D gene: NA
J gene: TRBJ1-1
clone size: NA
CDR3 protein: CASSLVPGHLNTEAFF
CDR3 DNA: TGTGCCAGCAGCTTAGTGCCTGGACACTTGAACACTGAAGCTTTCTTT

V gene: TRBV11-2
D gene: TRBD2
J gene: TRBJ2-1
clone size: NA
CDR3 protein: CASSALPGLAVYNEQFF
CDR3 DNA: TGTGCCAGCAGCGCACTACCGGGACTAGCGGTATACAATGAGCAGTTCTTC

V gene: TRBV2
D gene: NA
J gene: TRBJ2-1
clone size: NA
CDR3 protein: CASRTATYNEQFF
CDR3 DNA: TGTGCCAGCAGGACAGCTACCTACAATGAGCAGTTCTTC

V gene: TRBV15
D gene: TRBD1
J gene: TRBJ2-7
clone size: NA
CDR3 protein: CATSRDSGDRGSGEQYF
CDR3 DNA: TGTGCCACCAGCAGAGATAGTGGGGACAGGGGGTCCGGAGAGCAGTACTTC

V gene: TRBV27
D gene: NA
J gene: TRBJ2-3
clone size: NA
CDR3 protein: CASSSFTDTQYF
CDR3 DNA: TGTGCCAGCAGTTCTTTCACAGATACGCAGTATTTT

V gene: TRBV28
D gene: NA
J gene: TRBJ2-5
clone size: once
CDR3 protein: CASSLFGETQYF
CDR3 DNA: TGTGCCAGCAGTTTATTCGGGGAGACCCAGTACTTC

V gene: TRBV15
D gene: NA
J gene: TRBJ1-1
clone size: NA
CDR3 protein: CATSRVNGGTEAFF
CDR3 DNA: TGTGCCACCAGCAGAGTGAACGGGGGGACTGAAGCTTTCTTT

V gene: TRBV25-1
D gene: NA
J gene: TRBJ2-2
clone size: few
CDR3 protein: CASSNLYQGHNTGELFF
CDR3 DNA: TGTGCCAGCAGTAACCTCTATCAGGGACACAACACCGGGGAGCTGTTTTTT

V gene: TRBV28
D gene: NA
J gene: TRBJ1-2
clone size: once
CDR3 protein: CASSPSYRVDGYTF
CDR3 DNA: TGTGCCAGCAGCCCTTCCTACAGGGTCGATGGCTACACCTTC

V gene: TRBV6-1
D gene: TRBD2
J gene: TRBJ2-3
clone size: NA
CDR3 protein: CASSEKAGAADTQYF
CDR3 DNA: TGTGCCAGCAGTGAAAAGGCGGGAGCGGCAGATACGCAGTATTTT

V gene: TRBV6-6
D gene: NA
J gene: TRBJ1-1
clone size: NA
CDR3 protein: CASSTYAPSMNTEAFF
CDR3 DNA: TGTGCCAGCAGCACCTATGCGCCGTCCATGAACACTGAAGCTTTCTTT